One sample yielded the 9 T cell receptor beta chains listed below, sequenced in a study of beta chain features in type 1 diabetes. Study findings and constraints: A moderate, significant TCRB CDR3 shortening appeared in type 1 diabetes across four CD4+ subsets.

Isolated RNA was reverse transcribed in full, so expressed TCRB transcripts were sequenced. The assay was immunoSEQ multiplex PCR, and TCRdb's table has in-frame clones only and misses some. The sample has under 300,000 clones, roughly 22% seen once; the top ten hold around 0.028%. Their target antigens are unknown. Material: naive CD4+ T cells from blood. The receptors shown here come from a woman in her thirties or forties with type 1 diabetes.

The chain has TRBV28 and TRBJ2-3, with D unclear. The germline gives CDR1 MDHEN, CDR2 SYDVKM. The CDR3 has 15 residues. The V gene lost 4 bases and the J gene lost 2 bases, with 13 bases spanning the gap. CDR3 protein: CASSSPVFSTDTQYF. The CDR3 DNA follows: TGTGCCAGCAGTTCTCCAGTATTCTCCACAGATACGCAGTATTTT. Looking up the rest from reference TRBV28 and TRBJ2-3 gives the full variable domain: DVKVTQSSRYLVKRTGEKVFLECVQDMDHENMFWYRQDPGLGLRLIYFSYDVKMKEKGDIPEGYSVSREKKERFSLILESASTNQTSMYLCASSSPVFSTDTQYFGPGTRLTVL.

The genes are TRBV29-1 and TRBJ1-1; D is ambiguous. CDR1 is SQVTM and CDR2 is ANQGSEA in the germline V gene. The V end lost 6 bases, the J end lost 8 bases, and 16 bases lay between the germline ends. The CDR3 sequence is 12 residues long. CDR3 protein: CSVGTEATEAFF. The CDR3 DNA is TGCAGCGTGGGCACGGAGGCGACCGAAGCTTTCTTT.

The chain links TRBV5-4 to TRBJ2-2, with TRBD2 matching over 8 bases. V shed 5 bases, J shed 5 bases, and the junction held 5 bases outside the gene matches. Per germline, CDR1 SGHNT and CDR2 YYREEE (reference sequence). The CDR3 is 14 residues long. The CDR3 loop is CASRQAGATGELFF. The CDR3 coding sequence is TGTGCCAGCAGACAAGCGGGAGCTACCGGGGAGCTGTTTTTT.

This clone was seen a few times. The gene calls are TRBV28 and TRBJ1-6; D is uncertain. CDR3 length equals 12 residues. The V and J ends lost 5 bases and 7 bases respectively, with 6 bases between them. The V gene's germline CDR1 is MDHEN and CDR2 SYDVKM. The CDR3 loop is CASSLQNSPLHF. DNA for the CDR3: TGTGCCAGCAGTCTACAGAATTCACCCCTCCACTTT.

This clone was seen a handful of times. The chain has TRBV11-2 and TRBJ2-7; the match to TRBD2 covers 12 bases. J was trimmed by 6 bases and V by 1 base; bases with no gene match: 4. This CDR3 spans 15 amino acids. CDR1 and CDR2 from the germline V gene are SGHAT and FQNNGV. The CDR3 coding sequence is TGTGCCAGCAGCTTAGCGGGACTAGCGGGTTCCGAGCAGTACTTC. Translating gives CASSLAGLAGSEQYF.

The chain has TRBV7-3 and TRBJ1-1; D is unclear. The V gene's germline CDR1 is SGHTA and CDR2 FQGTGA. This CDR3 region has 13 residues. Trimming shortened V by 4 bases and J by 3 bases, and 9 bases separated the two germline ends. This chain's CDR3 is CASSSLEDTEAFF. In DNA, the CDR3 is TGTGCCAGCAGCTCTTTGGAGGACACTGAAGCTTTCTTT.

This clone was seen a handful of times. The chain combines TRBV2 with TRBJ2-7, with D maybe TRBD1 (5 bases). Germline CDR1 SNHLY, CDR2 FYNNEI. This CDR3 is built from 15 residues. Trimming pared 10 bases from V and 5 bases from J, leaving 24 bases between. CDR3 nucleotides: TGTGCCACGTGGGATCCACAGGCCCTGTCGGACGAGCAGTACTTC. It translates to CATWDPQALSDEQYF.

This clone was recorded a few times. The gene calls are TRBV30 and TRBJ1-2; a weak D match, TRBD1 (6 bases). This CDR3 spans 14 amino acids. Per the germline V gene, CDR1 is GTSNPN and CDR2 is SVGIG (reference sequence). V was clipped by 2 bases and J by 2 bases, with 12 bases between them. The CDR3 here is CAWSSRTANYGYTF. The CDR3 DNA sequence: TGTGCCTGGAGTAGCAGGACAGCCAACTATGGCTACACCTTC.

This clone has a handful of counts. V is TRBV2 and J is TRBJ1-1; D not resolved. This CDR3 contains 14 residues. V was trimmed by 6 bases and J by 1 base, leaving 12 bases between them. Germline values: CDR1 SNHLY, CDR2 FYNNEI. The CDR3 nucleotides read TGTGCCAGCAGGGCCTCCCAATCGAACACTGAAGCTTTCTTT. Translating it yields CASRASQSNTEAFF.